This TCR beta chain was sequenced for a study of cytomegalovirus exposure and HLA in healthy donors. Study-level points and caveats: 164 TCR beta chains were listed as cytomegalovirus-associated. Usually a TCR sequence was rare, but some public TCRs were found in many donors. Reports described diagnosis of cytomegalovirus status by the classifier as highly specific and sensitive.

In germline, CDR1 is MNHNS, CDR2 SASEGT. V was trimmed by 1 base and J by 5 bases, leaving 6 bases between them. The CDR3 is 13 residues long. About this clone: Its antigen is as yet unknown.

Separate from the approximately 720-subject first cohort, the 120-subject validation cohort was the one that the donors belonged to. TCRdb's copy holds only in-frame clones and misses some; the assay was immunoSEQ multiplex PCR. Seen here are more than 150,000 clones, around 82% observed once, and the top ten hold roughly 2.8%. The V gene is TRBV6-1, the J gene TRBJ1-5; D gene unclear. The origin of this receptor is a woman aged 18-35 years in good health and CMV-seropositive. The specimen was PBMCs. The CDR3 reads CASSEEGDQPQHF. The CDR3, as DNA: TGTGCCAGCAGTGAAGAGGGAGATCAGCCCCAGCATTTT.